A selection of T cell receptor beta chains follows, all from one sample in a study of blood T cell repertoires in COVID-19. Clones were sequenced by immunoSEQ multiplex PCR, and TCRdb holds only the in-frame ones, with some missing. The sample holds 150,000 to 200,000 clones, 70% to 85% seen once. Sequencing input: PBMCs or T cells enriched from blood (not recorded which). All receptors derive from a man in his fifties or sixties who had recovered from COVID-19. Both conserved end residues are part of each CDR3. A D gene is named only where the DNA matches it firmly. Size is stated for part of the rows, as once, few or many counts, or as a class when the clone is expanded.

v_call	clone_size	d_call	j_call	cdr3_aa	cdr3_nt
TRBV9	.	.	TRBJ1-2	CASSVGGGLDGYTF	TGTGCCAGCAGCGTAGGTGGGGGCCTCGATGGCTACACCTTC
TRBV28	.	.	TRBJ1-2	CASSYPPQGQNGYTF	TGTGCCAGCAGTTACCCCCCCCAGGGCCAGAATGGCTACACCTTC
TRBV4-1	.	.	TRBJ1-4	CASSQAAGRATNEKLFF	TGCGCCAGCAGCCAGGCTGCGGGGCGGGCAACTAATGAAAAACTGTTTTTT
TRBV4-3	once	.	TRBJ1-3	CASSEGLAGESVGNTIYF	TGCGCCAGCAGCGAGGGACTAGCGGGGGAGTCCGTTGGAAACACCATATATTTT
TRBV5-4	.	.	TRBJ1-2	CASSTGQNGYTF	TGTGCCAGCAGCACCGGACAGAATGGCTACACCTTC
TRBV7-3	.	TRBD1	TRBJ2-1	CASSSGRDSFNEQFF	TGTGCCAGCAGCTCCGGCCGGGACAGCTTCAATGAGCAGTTCTTC
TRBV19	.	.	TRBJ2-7	CASRWDSSSYEQYF	TGTGCCAGTCGCTGGGACTCTAGCTCCTACGAGCAGTACTTC
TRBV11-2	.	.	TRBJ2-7	CASSFLITEQYF	TGTGCCAGCAGCTTTCTAATCACGGAGCAGTACTTC
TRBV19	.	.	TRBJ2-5	CASSSLRSGKETQYF	TGTGCCAGTAGTAGTTTGAGGTCCGGGAAAGAGACCCAGTACTTC
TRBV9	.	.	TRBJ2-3	CASSVGRGDTDTQYF	TGTGCCAGCAGCGTAGGCAGGGGAGACACAGATACGCAGTATTTT
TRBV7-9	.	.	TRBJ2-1	CASSLDAIGRNSVQFF	TGTGCCAGCAGCTTAGACGCCATAGGGAGGAATAGCGTGCAGTTCTTC
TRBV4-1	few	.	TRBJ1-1	CASSKVGATPTEAFF	TGCGCCAGCAGCAAGGTAGGGGCAACCCCCACTGAAGCTTTCTTT
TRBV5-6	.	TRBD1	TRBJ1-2	CASSLMMEGARGYTF	TGTGCCAGCAGCTTGATGATGGAGGGGGCGCGTGGCTACACCTTC
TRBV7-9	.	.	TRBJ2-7	CASSHTVSYEQYF	TGTGCCAGCAGCCATACCGTGAGTTACGAGCAGTACTTC
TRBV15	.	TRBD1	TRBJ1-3	CATSLQPGQRIGNTIYF	TGTGCCACCAGCCTTCAACCGGGACAGAGGATTGGAAACACCATATATTTT
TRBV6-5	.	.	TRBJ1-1	CASRQPGQERTEAFF	TGTGCCAGCAGGCAACCGGGACAAGAGAGAACTGAAGCTTTCTTT
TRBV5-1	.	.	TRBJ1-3	CASSPDGGSSGNTIYF	TGCGCCAGCAGCCCGGATGGCGGCAGCTCTGGAAACACCATATATTTT
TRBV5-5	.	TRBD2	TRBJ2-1	CASSLGLAGVGGVWQFF	TGTGCCAGCAGCTTGGGGTTAGCGGGGGTAGGAGGCGTTTGGCAGTTCTTC
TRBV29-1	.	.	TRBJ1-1	CSVAGISTYTEAFF	TGCAGCGTTGCAGGGATCAGTACGTACACTGAAGCTTTCTTT
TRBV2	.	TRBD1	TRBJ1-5	CASSESAGGSQPQHF	TGTGCCAGCAGTGAGTCGGCAGGGGGTAGCCAGCCCCAGCATTTT
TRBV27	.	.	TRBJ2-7	CASSLAGISYEQYF	TGTGCCAGCAGTTTAGCGGGGATCTCCTACGAGCAGTACTTC
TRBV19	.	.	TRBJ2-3	CASTYGGLTDTQYF	TGTGCCAGTACTTACGGGGGGCTCACAGATACGCAGTATTTT
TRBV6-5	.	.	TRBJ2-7	CASSTWTDSYEQYF	TGTGCCAGCAGTACTTGGACAGATTCCTACGAGCAGTACTTC
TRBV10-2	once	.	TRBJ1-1	CASSETRTVTEAFF	TGCGCCAGCAGTGAGACAAGGACAGTGACTGAAGCTTTCTTT
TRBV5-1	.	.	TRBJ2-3	CASSLSGPDTQYF	TGCGCCAGCAGCTTGTCGGGTCCAGATACGCAGTATTTT
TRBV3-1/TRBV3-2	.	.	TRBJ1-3	CASSGQSSSGNTIYF	TGTGCCAGCAGTGGACAGTCCTCCTCTGGAAACACCATATATTTT
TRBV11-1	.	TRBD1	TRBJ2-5	CASSSRTGQETQYF	TGTGCCAGCAGCTCTCGGACAGGGCAAGAGACCCAGTACTTC
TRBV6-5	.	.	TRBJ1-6	CASSYSIPPRGSPLHF	TGTGCCAGCAGTTACTCGATTCCGCCCAGGGGATCACCCCTCCACTTT
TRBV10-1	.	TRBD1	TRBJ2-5	CATATGPSQETQYF	TGCGCCACCGCGACAGGGCCCTCCCAAGAGACCCAGTACTTC
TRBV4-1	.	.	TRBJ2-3	CASSQGPQLTALYTDTQYF	TGCGCCAGCAGCCAAGGACCCCAGTTGACAGCCCTATATACAGATACGCAGTATTTT
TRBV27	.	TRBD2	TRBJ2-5	CATFPGGSGREETQYF	TGTGCCACCTTCCCGGGTGGTAGCGGGAGAGAGGAGACCCAGTACTTC
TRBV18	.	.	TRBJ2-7	CASSPARSSYEQYF	TGTGCCAGCTCACCGGCACGGAGCTCCTACGAGCAGTACTTC
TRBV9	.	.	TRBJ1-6	CASSEEGRSPLHF	TGTGCCAGCAGCGAGGAGGGGCGATCACCCCTCCACTTT
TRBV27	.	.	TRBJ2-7	CASRMSDSYYEQYF	TGTGCCAGCAGGATGTCCGACAGCTACTACGAGCAGTACTTC
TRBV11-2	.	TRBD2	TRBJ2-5	CASSLVGGGLKETQYF	TGTGCCAGCAGCTTAGTCGGGGGGGGCTTAAAAGAGACCCAGTACTTC
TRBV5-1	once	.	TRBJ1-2	CASRTDTQGTGGYTF	TGCGCCAGCAGGACGGATACACAGGGTACGGGGGGCTACACCTTC
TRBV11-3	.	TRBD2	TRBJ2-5	CASSLTSGVKETQYF	TGTGCCAGCAGCTTAACTAGCGGGGTGAAAGAGACCCAGTACTTC
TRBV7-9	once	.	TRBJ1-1	CASSLAEGAEAFF	TGTGCCAGCAGCTTAGCTGAGGGGGCTGAAGCTTTCTTT
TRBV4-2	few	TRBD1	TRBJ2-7	CASSQRWGQGGPYEQYF	TGTGCCAGCAGCCAAAGGTGGGGACAGGGAGGCCCCTACGAGCAGTACTTC
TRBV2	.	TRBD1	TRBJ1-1	CASSPTGLRTEAFF	TGTGCCAGCAGCCCGACAGGGTTGAGGACTGAAGCTTTCTTT
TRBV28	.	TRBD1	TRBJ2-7	CASSGGQDLPSYQQYF	TGTGCCAGCAGTGGCGGACAGGATCTCCCCTCCTACCAGCAGTACTTC
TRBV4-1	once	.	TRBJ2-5	CASSQEGRHSQETQYF	TGCGCCAGCAGCCAAGAGGGGCGGCATTCCCAAGAGACCCAGTACTTC
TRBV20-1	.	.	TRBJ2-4	CSASRGAKNIQYF	TGCAGTGCTAGTCGGGGGGCCAAAAACATTCAGTACTTC
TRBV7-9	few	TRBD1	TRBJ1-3	CASSFQGASGNTIYF	TGTGCCAGCAGCTTCCAGGGGGCCTCTGGAAACACCATATATTTT
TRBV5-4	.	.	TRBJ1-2	CASSPQRQGGNYGYTF	TGTGCCAGCAGCCCTCAGAGGCAGGGTGGTAACTATGGCTACACCTTC
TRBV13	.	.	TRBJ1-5	CASSQGFQPQHF	TGTGCCAGCAGCCAGGGGTTTCAGCCCCAGCATTTT
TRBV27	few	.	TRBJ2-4	CASSENGLGQGAKNIQYF	TGTGCCAGCAGTGAAAATGGTTTAGGGCAGGGTGCCAAAAACATTCAGTACTTC
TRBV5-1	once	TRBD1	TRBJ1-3	CASSLGDSGRNTIYF	TGCGCCAGCAGCCTGGGGGACAGCGGCCGAAACACCATATATTTT
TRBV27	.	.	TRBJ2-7	CASKHRDPSYEQYF	TGTGCCAGCAAACACAGGGATCCCTCCTACGAGCAGTACTTC
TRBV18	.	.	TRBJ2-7	CASSPDRYEQYF	TGTGCCAGCTCACCCGACAGGTACGAGCAGTACTTC
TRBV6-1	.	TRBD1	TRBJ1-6	CASSELVGTANSPLHF	TGTGCCAGCAGTGAACTCGTTGGGACAGCAAATTCACCCCTCCACTTT
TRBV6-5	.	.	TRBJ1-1	CASRYRGEAFF	TGTGCCAGCAGGTACCGGGGTGAAGCTTTCTTT
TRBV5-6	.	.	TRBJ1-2	CASSLGPRSRDGYTF	TGTGCCAGCAGCTTGGGCCCCCGGAGTCGAGATGGCTACACCTTC
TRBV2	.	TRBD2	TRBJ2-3	CASNWGRLAGGTSTDTQYF	TGTGCCAGCAACTGGGGGCGGCTAGCGGGGGGTACTAGCACAGATACGCAGTATTTT
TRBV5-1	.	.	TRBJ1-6	CASSFVGQADSPLHF	TGCGCCAGCAGCTTCGTGGGGCAGGCGGATTCACCCCTCCACTTT